This TCR beta chain came from a study of beta chain features in type 1 diabetes. Overall study: The study found patients and healthy donors alike in age, gender and cell yields.

Stem cell-like memory, regulatory, central memory and naive CD4+ cells were sorted via CD45RO/CCR7/CD25/CD127/CD95/CD27. All of the isolated RNA was reverse transcribed, so expressed TCRB transcripts were sequenced. Approximately 3.5 million reads per sample were averaged for naive, central memory and regulatory samples. Profiled with immunoSEQ multiplex PCR; TCRdb holds only in-frame clones, not every one. The table shows about 360,000 clones, with over 10% occurring only once. The CDR3 covers 14 residues. The germline V gene has CDR1 LNHDA and CDR2 SQIVND (reference sequence). V shed 3 bases and J shed 2 bases, with 11 bases lying between them.

The chain combines TRBV19 with TRBJ2-7; D might be TRBD1 (6 bases). The receptor was derived from a man younger than 35 in good health. The material sequenced was naive CD4+ T cells from blood. CDR3 region: CASSIRDKPYEQYF. The CDR3 nucleotides are TGTGCCAGTAGTATCCGGGACAAGCCCTACGAGCAGTACTTC.